A selection of T cell receptor beta chains follows, all from one sample in a study of OX40 agonist ivuxolimab in advanced cancers. Clones were read by immunoSEQ multiplex PCR, and TCRdb kept only the in-frame ones, dropping some. The sample records approximately 31,000 clones, approximately 85% being singletons. This material consisted of CD4+ or CD8+ T cells sorted from blood, taken in a trial of the OX40 agonist ivuxolimab. These receptors all stem from an adult with an advanced solid tumor such as melanoma, head and neck, liver or kidney cancer. Each CDR3 is given without its conserved first and last residue. Each record gives: J gene, clone size, V gene, CDR3 protein. Size values are once, few and many counts, or a class for expanded clones, and some rows have none.

J gene: TRBJ2-1
clone size: once
V gene: TRBV7-6
CDR3 protein: ASSLFSGGALNEQF

J gene: TRBJ2-3
clone size: -
V gene: TRBV6-1
CDR3 protein: ASSEASLSTDTQY

J gene: TRBJ2-1
clone size: -
V gene: TRBV6-5
CDR3 protein: ASSLAGGFYNEQF

J gene: TRBJ1-4
clone size: -
V gene: TRBV7-8
CDR3 protein: ASSLALTGVHEKLF

J gene: TRBJ2-1
clone size: -
V gene: TRBV30
CDR3 protein: AWSLLEDNEQF

J gene: TRBJ2-7
clone size: -
V gene: TRBV11-2
CDR3 protein: ASSSRDRNSYEQY

J gene: TRBJ1-5
clone size: few
V gene: TRBV7-7
CDR3 protein: ASSSTTGGGNQPQH

J gene: TRBJ2-1
clone size: -
V gene: TRBV7-2
CDR3 protein: ASSLESSGGWSEQF

J gene: TRBJ1-4
clone size: -
V gene: TRBV7-8
CDR3 protein: ASSEGRFLNEKLF

J gene: TRBJ2-7
clone size: -
V gene: TRBV19
CDR3 protein: ASSIGQGTYEQY

J gene: TRBJ2-1
clone size: few
V gene: TRBV7-2
CDR3 protein: ASSLGDRAYNEQF

J gene: TRBJ2-1
clone size: -
V gene: TRBV7-2
CDR3 protein: ASSLTAGSGSYNEQF

J gene: TRBJ2-7
clone size: medium-sized
V gene: TRBV19
CDR3 protein: ASTFGYEQY

J gene: TRBJ2-1
clone size: -
V gene: TRBV4-1
CDR3 protein: ASSQVVLGSGNEQF

J gene: TRBJ1-3
clone size: -
V gene: TRBV28
CDR3 protein: ASRIQGSGNTIY

J gene: TRBJ2-7
clone size: -
V gene: TRBV7-9
CDR3 protein: ASSSAGIQPYEQY

J gene: TRBJ1-1
clone size: -
V gene: TRBV6-5
CDR3 protein: ASSYPELEAF

J gene: TRBJ2-7
clone size: -
V gene: TRBV29-1
CDR3 protein: SVGRTETYEQY

J gene: TRBJ2-7
clone size: -
V gene: TRBV27
CDR3 protein: ASSLSGTGAYEQY

J gene: TRBJ1-5
clone size: -
V gene: TRBV7-9
CDR3 protein: ASSPGSDNQPQH

J gene: TRBJ2-4
clone size: few
V gene: TRBV29-1
CDR3 protein: SVEGGSVAKNIQY